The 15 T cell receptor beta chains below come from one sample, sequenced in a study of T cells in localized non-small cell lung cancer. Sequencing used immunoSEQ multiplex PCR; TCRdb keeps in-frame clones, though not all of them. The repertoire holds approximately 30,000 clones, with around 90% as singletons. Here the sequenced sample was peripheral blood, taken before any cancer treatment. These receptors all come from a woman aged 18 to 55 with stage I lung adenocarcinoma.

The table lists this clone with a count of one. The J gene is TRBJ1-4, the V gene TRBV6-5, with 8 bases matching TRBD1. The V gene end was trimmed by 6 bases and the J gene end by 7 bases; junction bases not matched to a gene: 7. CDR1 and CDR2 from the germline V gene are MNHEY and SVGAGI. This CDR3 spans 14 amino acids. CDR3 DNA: TGTGCCAGCAGCCGTCGACAGGGGAGTGAAAAACTGTTTTTT. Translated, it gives CASSRRQGSEKLFF.

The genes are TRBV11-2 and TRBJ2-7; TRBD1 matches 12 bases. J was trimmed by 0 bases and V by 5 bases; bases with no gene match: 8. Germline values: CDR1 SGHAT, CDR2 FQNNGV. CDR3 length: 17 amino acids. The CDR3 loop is CASSPGTGGISSYEQYF. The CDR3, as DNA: TGTGCCAGCAGCCCCGGGACAGGGGGCATAAGCTCCTACGAGCAGTACTTC.

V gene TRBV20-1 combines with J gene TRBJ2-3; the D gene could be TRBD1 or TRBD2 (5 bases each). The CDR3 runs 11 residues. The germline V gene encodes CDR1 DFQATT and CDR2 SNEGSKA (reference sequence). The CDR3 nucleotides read TGCAGGGTGGGGGTGCCAGATACGCAGTATTTT. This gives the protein CRVGVPDTQYF.

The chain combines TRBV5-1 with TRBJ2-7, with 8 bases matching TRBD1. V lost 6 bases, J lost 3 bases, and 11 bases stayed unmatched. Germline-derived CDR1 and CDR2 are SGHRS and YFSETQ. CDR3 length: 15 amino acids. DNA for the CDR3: TGCGCCAGCACGCCATGGACAGGGACAGGCTACGAGCAGTACTTC. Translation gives CASTPWTGTGYEQYF.

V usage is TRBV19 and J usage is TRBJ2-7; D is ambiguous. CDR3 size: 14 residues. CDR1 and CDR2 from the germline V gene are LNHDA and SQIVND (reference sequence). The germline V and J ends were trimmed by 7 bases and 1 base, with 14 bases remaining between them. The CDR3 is CASTPFGDSYEQYF. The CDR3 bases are TGTGCCAGTACCCCGTTTGGGGATTCCTACGAGCAGTACTTC.

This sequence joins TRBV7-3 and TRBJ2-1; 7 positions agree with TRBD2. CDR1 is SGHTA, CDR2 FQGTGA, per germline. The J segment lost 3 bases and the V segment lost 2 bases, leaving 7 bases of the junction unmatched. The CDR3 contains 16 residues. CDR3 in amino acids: CASSLGASGYYNEQFF. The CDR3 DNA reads TGTGCCAGCAGCTTAGGGGCTAGCGGATACTACAATGAGCAGTTCTTC.

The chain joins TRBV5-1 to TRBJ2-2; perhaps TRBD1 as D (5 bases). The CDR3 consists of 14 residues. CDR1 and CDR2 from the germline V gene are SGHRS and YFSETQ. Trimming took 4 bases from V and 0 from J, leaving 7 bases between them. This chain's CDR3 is CASSPDTNTGELFF. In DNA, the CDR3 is TGCGCCAGCAGCCCGGACACGAACACCGGGGAGCTGTTTTTT.

As DNA, the CDR3 is TGTGCCAGCACCTCCCCAGGGACTACAACGACCCATGAGCAGTTCTTC. Amino acids: CASTSPGTTTTHEQFF. This chain connects TRBV25-1 to TRBJ2-1; 7 bases are shared with TRBD2. In germline, CDR1 is MGHDK, CDR2 SYGVNS. V trimming: 7 bases; J trimming: 8 bases; junction bases outside the gene matches: 17. CDR3 length: 16 amino acids. The full variable domain, rest sourced from reference TRBV25-1 and TRBJ2-1, is EADIYQTPRYLVIGTGKKITLECSQTMGHDKMYWYQQDPGMELHLIHYSYGVNSTEKGDLSSESTVSRIRTEHFPLTLESARPSHTSQYLCASTSPGTTTTHEQFFGPGTRLTVL.

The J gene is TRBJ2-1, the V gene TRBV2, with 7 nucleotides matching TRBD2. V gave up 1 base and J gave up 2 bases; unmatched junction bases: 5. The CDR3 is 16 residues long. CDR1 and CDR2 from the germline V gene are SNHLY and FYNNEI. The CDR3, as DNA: TGTGCCAGCAGTGAAGAGGAGGGGAGGGCCTACAATGAGCAGTTCTTC. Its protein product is CASSEEEGRAYNEQFF.

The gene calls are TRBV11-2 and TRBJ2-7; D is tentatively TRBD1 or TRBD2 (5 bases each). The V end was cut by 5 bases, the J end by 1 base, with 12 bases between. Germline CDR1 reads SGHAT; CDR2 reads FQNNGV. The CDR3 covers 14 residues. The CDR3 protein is CASSQGTRSYEQYF. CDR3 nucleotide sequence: TGTGCCAGCAGCCAAGGGACGAGGTCCTACGAGCAGTACTTC.

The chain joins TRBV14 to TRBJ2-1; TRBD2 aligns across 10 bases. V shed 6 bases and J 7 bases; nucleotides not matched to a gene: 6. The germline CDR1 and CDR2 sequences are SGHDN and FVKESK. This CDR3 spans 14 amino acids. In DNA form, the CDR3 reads TGTGCCAGCAGGCTAGCGGGAGCGAGGAATGAGCAGTTCTTC. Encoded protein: CASRLAGARNEQFF.

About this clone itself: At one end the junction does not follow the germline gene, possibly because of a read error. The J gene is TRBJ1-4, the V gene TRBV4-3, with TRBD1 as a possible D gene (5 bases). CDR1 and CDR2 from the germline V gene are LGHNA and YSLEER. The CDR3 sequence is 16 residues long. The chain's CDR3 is CASGQASLGVPKTLFF. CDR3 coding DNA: TGCGCCAGCGGCCAAGCTTCACTGGGGGTTCCTAAAACTCTGTTTTTT.

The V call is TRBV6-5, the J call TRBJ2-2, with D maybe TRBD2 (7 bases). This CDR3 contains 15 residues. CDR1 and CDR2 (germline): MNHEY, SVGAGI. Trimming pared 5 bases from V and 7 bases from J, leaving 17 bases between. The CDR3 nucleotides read TGTGCCAGCAGTCGGGGGGCCAGTTCGAACGGGGAGCTGTTTTTT. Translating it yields CASSRGASSNGELFF.

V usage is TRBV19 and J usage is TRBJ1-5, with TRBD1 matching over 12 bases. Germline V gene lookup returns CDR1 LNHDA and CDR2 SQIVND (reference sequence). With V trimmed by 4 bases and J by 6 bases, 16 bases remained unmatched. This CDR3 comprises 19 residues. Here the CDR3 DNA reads TGTGCCAGTAGTACTCTCCCGGGACAGGGGGCCAAGGGGGGTCAGCCCCAGCATTTT. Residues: CASSTLPGQGAKGGQPQHF.

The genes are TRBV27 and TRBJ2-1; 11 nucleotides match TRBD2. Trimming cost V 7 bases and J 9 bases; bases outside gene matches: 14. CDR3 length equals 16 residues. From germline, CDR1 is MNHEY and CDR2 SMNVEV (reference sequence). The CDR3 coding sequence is TGTGCCAGCAACTTAGGGCTAGCGGGAGGATTAGGTGAGCAGTTCTTC. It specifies CASNLGLAGGLGEQFF.